The TCR beta chain described here comes from a study of OX40 agonist ivuxolimab in advanced cancers. Data came from immunoSEQ multiplex PCR; TCRdb stores just in-frame clones and leaves some out. The data show about 64,000 clones, about four fifths seen once. Trimming took 0 bases from V and 2 from J, leaving 11 bases between them. Germline V gene lookup returns CDR1 GTSNPN and CDR2 SVGIG (reference sequence). The CDR3 extends over 14 amino acids. As for this clone: Other DNA sequences of this sample code for an identical CDR3.

The source was CD4+ or CD8+ T cells sorted from blood, collected in a trial of the OX40 agonist ivuxolimab. The chain joins TRBV30 to TRBJ2-7; either TRBD1 or TRBD2 may supply D (5 bases each). The TCR originated in an adult with an advanced solid tumor such as melanoma, head and neck, liver or kidney cancer. CDR3 in DNA: TGTGCCTGGAGTGTCGGGACGGGACCCTACGAGCAGTACTTC. It codes for CAWSVGTGPYEQYF.